This T cell receptor beta chain originates from a study of T cell responses to AZD1222 COVID-19 vaccine. Study outcomes and limitations: Just a handful of AZD1222 recipients tested seropositive at baseline.

A note on this clone: Its specificity is unknown.

This CDR3 is 13 amino acids long. Deletions cut 2 bases from V and 5 bases from J, with 10 bases between. Germline CDR1 and CDR2: GTSNPN and SVGIG (reference sequence). Sequenced by immunoSEQ multiplex PCR; TCRdb stores in-frame clones only, minus some. The data contain 150,000 to 200,000 clones, about 90% of them seen just once; the ten biggest clones take up around 5.8%. The sequenced sample was peripheral blood, obtained on day 0 of AZD1222 vaccination. The clonotype comes from an adult in good health. The chain uses TRBV30 and TRBJ1-5; D uncertain. The CDR3 sequence: CAWSLREHQPQHF. CDR3 sequence (DNA): TGTGCCTGGAGTCTGAGGGAACATCAGCCCCAGCATTTT.